Listed below are T cell receptor beta chains from one sample, sequenced in a study of CD8+ T cells in alopecia areata. Using immunoSEQ multiplex PCR, the repertoire was profiled, and TCRdb retains in-frame clones only, with some absent. Here the sample spans some 240,000 clones, 50% to 60% being singletons. Sample: CD4+ T cells sorted from blood, taken at week 0. These TCRs come from a human donor with alopecia areata. Both conserved end residues are part of each CDR3. A D gene is named only where the DNA matches it firmly. Clone size, where shown, is once, few, many, or a class for clones that have expanded.

v_call: TRBV2
d_call: TRBD1
j_call: TRBJ1-1
clone_size: -
cdr3_nt: TGTGCCAGCAGTAGTCCCAGGGGGCCGAGCACTGAAGCTTTCTTT
cdr3_aa: CASSSPRGPSTEAFF

v_call: TRBV30
d_call: TRBD1
j_call: TRBJ1-5
clone_size: -
cdr3_nt: TGTGCCTGGAGTGGACCGGGACAGGGGAATCAGCCCCAGCATTTT
cdr3_aa: CAWSGPGQGNQPQHF

v_call: TRBV9
d_call: -
j_call: TRBJ1-6
clone_size: once
cdr3_nt: TGTGCCAGCAGCGTAGACCCTCTGTCACCCCTCCACTTT
cdr3_aa: CASSVDPLSPLHF

v_call: TRBV29-1
d_call: TRBD2
j_call: TRBJ2-1
clone_size: -
cdr3_nt: TGCAGCGTTGAGATAGCGGGAGTCTATGAGCAGTTCTTC
cdr3_aa: CSVEIAGVYEQFF

v_call: TRBV30
d_call: -
j_call: TRBJ2-4
clone_size: -
cdr3_nt: TGTGCCTGGAGTAAAGTCACGAAGGGCATTCAGTACTTC
cdr3_aa: CAWSKVTKGIQYF

v_call: TRBV7-8
d_call: TRBD1
j_call: TRBJ1-2
clone_size: -
cdr3_nt: TGTGCCAGCAGCTTACAGGGGGAAACCTATGGCTACACCTTC
cdr3_aa: CASSLQGETYGYTF

v_call: TRBV30
d_call: TRBD1
j_call: TRBJ1-2
clone_size: -
cdr3_nt: TGTGCCTGGAGTGTACAGGGGAGGGGATATGGCTACACCTTC
cdr3_aa: CAWSVQGRGYGYTF

v_call: TRBV7-2
d_call: -
j_call: TRBJ2-7
clone_size: -
cdr3_nt: TGTGCCAGCAGCTTCCAAAGGTCCTACGAGCAGTACTTC
cdr3_aa: CASSFQRSYEQYF

v_call: TRBV30
d_call: TRBD1
j_call: TRBJ2-1
clone_size: -
cdr3_nt: TGTGCGTACGGCGGCGGACAGGGCCGCCCCTACAATGAGCAGTTCTTC
cdr3_aa: CAYGGGQGRPYNEQFF

v_call: TRBV5-1
d_call: -
j_call: TRBJ1-5
clone_size: few
cdr3_nt: TGCGCCAGCAGCTTGGATGGACCACGCAATCAGCCCCAGCATTTT
cdr3_aa: CASSLDGPRNQPQHF

v_call: TRBV7-9
d_call: TRBD2
j_call: TRBJ2-3
clone_size: -
cdr3_nt: TGTGCCAGCAGTCTCCGCCGGGGGGGCACAGATACGCAGTATTTT
cdr3_aa: CASSLRRGGTDTQYF

v_call: TRBV9
d_call: TRBD2
j_call: TRBJ2-7
clone_size: -
cdr3_nt: TGTGCCAGCAGCGTAGCTACGGCGGGGGGGCCCCACGAGCAGTACTTC
cdr3_aa: CASSVATAGGPHEQYF

v_call: TRBV30
d_call: TRBD2
j_call: TRBJ2-7
clone_size: -
cdr3_nt: TGTGCCTGGACTAGCGGCTACGAGCAGTACTTC
cdr3_aa: CAWTSGYEQYF

v_call: TRBV5-1
d_call: TRBD1
j_call: TRBJ2-1
clone_size: once
cdr3_nt: TGCGCCAGCAGTTTAGACAGGGAAGAGTTCAATGAGCAGTTCTTC
cdr3_aa: CASSLDREEFNEQFF

v_call: TRBV29-1
d_call: TRBD1
j_call: TRBJ1-5
clone_size: -
cdr3_nt: TGCAGCGCCCGGGGAGGGACAGGTAATCAGCCCCAGCATTTT
cdr3_aa: CSARGGTGNQPQHF

v_call: TRBV30
d_call: -
j_call: TRBJ2-4
clone_size: -
cdr3_nt: TGTGCCTGGAGTCGGGGGACCAAAAACATTCAGTACTTC
cdr3_aa: CAWSRGTKNIQYF

v_call: TRBV30
d_call: -
j_call: TRBJ2-5
clone_size: -
cdr3_nt: TGTGCCTGGAGAGAACTAGTCCAAGAGACCCAGTACTTC
cdr3_aa: CAWRELVQETQYF

v_call: TRBV29-1
d_call: TRBD2
j_call: TRBJ2-1
clone_size: -
cdr3_nt: TGCAGCGTTGACGCTAGCGGGAGATATGAGCAGTTCTTC
cdr3_aa: CSVDASGRYEQFF

v_call: TRBV4-1
d_call: -
j_call: TRBJ2-1
clone_size: -
cdr3_nt: TGCGCCAGCAGCCAAGTCGGGGCCCTAAGGAATGAGCAGTTCTTC
cdr3_aa: CASSQVGALRNEQFF

v_call: TRBV7-9
d_call: -
j_call: TRBJ1-2
clone_size: -
cdr3_nt: TGTGCCAGCAGCTCCCACTATGGCTACACCTTC
cdr3_aa: CASSSHYGYTF

v_call: TRBV11-1
d_call: -
j_call: TRBJ2-2
clone_size: once
cdr3_nt: TGTGCCAGCAGCCTCTTAGGGGGGAACACCGGGGAGCTGTTTTTT
cdr3_aa: CASSLLGGNTGELFF

v_call: TRBV4-1
d_call: -
j_call: TRBJ2-5
clone_size: -
cdr3_nt: TGCGCCAGCAGCCAGGGGGTCTCGGAAGAGACCCAGTACTTC
cdr3_aa: CASSQGVSEETQYF

v_call: TRBV7-3
d_call: -
j_call: TRBJ2-1
clone_size: -
cdr3_nt: TGTGCCAGCAGCTTTGATAACGCGGGGAATGAGCAGTTCTTC
cdr3_aa: CASSFDNAGNEQFF

v_call: TRBV6-5
d_call: TRBD1
j_call: TRBJ1-3
clone_size: few
cdr3_nt: TGTGCCAGCAGTGGGACAGGCTCTGGAAACACCATATATTTT
cdr3_aa: CASSGTGSGNTIYF

v_call: TRBV10-3
d_call: -
j_call: TRBJ2-6
clone_size: -
cdr3_nt: TGTGCCATCAGTGGAGCAGGGGCTCTCTCTGGGGCCAACGTCCTGACTTTC
cdr3_aa: CAISGAGALSGANVLTF

v_call: TRBV6-1
d_call: TRBD2
j_call: TRBJ2-7
clone_size: -
cdr3_nt: TGTGCCAGCAGGGAGACTAGCGGGGCCGAGCAGTACTTC
cdr3_aa: CASRETSGAEQYF

v_call: TRBV5-1
d_call: -
j_call: TRBJ2-3
clone_size: -
cdr3_nt: TGCGCCAGCAGCTTGACGGGAGATACGCAGTATTTT
cdr3_aa: CASSLTGDTQYF

v_call: TRBV29-1
d_call: -
j_call: TRBJ2-3
clone_size: few
cdr3_nt: TGCAGCGTTGTAAGCAGGGCGACAGCAGATACGCAGTATTTT
cdr3_aa: CSVVSRATADTQYF

v_call: TRBV14
d_call: TRBD1
j_call: TRBJ2-1
clone_size: many
cdr3_nt: TGTGCCAGCAGCCAAGCAGGACAGGGTGAGCAGTTCTTC
cdr3_aa: CASSQAGQGEQFF

v_call: TRBV29-1
d_call: -
j_call: TRBJ1-2
clone_size: -
cdr3_nt: TGCAGCGTTGAAGACTTCAGGGACGGCTATGGCTACACCTTC
cdr3_aa: CSVEDFRDGYGYTF

v_call: TRBV19
d_call: TRBD1
j_call: TRBJ1-2
clone_size: -
cdr3_nt: TGTGCCAGTTCCCGACAGGGCGGCTACACCTTC
cdr3_aa: CASSRQGGYTF

v_call: TRBV7-9
d_call: TRBD2
j_call: TRBJ2-7
clone_size: -
cdr3_nt: TGTGCCAGCAGTTCCAAGCGGGAGGAATACGAGCAGTACTTC
cdr3_aa: CASSSKREEYEQYF

v_call: TRBV6-5
d_call: TRBD2
j_call: TRBJ2-2
clone_size: -
cdr3_nt: TGTGCCAGCAGTTACCCCGGGACTAGCGGAACCGGGGAGCTGTTTTTT
cdr3_aa: CASSYPGTSGTGELFF

v_call: TRBV5-1
d_call: -
j_call: TRBJ2-5
clone_size: -
cdr3_nt: TGCGCCAGCAGCTTGGCACGGGCCCAAGAGACCCAGTACTTC
cdr3_aa: CASSLARAQETQYF

v_call: TRBV5-1
d_call: TRBD1
j_call: TRBJ1-2
clone_size: -
cdr3_nt: TGCGCCAGCACACCCGGACAGGCGAACTATGGCTACACCTTC
cdr3_aa: CASTPGQANYGYTF

v_call: TRBV14
d_call: -
j_call: TRBJ2-6
clone_size: -
cdr3_nt: TGTGCCAGCAGTATATCGGGGGCCAACGTCCTGACTTTC
cdr3_aa: CASSISGANVLTF

v_call: TRBV11-2
d_call: -
j_call: TRBJ2-5
clone_size: many
cdr3_nt: TGTGCCAGCAGCTTTGGAGGGGCAGAGACCCAGTACTTC
cdr3_aa: CASSFGGAETQYF

v_call: TRBV9
d_call: -
j_call: TRBJ1-6
clone_size: -
cdr3_nt: TGTGCCAGCAGCGACCTGGACAGATTGTCACCCCTCCACTTT
cdr3_aa: CASSDLDRLSPLHF

v_call: TRBV29-1
d_call: -
j_call: TRBJ1-1
clone_size: -
cdr3_nt: TGCAGCGCTGGGCGAGTGAACACTGAAGCTTTCTTT
cdr3_aa: CSAGRVNTEAFF